This T cell receptor (beta chain) came from a study of chemoradiotherapy in HPV16-positive cancers. CDR1 and CDR2 (germline): MDHEN, SYDVKM. The junction had 5 bases not matched to a gene; V was cut back by 4 bases and J by 0 bases. The CDR3 is 15 residues long. Repertoires were generated with immunoSEQ multiplex PCR, while TCRdb's copy carries only in-frame clones and drops some. The profile shows roughly 24,000 clones, roughly 90% of them singletons. The chain carries TRBV28 and TRBJ2-7, with 8 positions matching TRBD1. The sample was blood, taken from a patient who underwent chemoradiotherapy. The clonotype was recovered from a human donor with HPV-associated anogenital cancer. The CDR3 reads CASSSSGTGSYEQYF. The CDR3 bases are TGTGCCAGCAGTTCCTCCGGGACAGGCTCCTACGAGCAGTACTTC.